This note documents a single TCR beta chain sequence. The data were obtained in a study of blood T cell repertoires in COVID-19. Looking at the study overall: Samples came from the United States, Italy and Spain, spanning acute and convalescent COVID-19.

Per the study methods: The assay estimated nucleated cells by amplifying reference gene primers. Clones were read by immunoSEQ multiplex PCR, and TCRdb kept only the in-frame ones, dropping some. V and J calls plus clone size are reproduced from that table; the DNA served to infer D and trimming. Counted here are fewer than 150,000 clones, less than 90% occurring once; the ten biggest clones make up approximately 20%. The material sequenced was PBMCs or T cells enriched from blood (not recorded which). This clonotype originated in a man aged 25-45 years who had recovered from COVID-19.

The CDR3 nucleotides are TGCGCCAGCAGCTTTAGCGGGAGATCAGTAAATGAGCAGTTCTTC. This translates into CASSFSGRSVNEQFF. The rearrangement links TRBV5-1 to TRBJ2-1; 9 positions match TRBD2. J was trimmed by 7 bases and V by 2 bases; bases with no gene match: 7. The CDR3 contains 15 residues. The germline gives CDR1 SGHRS, CDR2 YFSETQ.